This T cell receptor beta chain was captured in a study of blood T cells in healthy people across ages. This clonotype turned up a few times. There are 13 residues in the CDR3. The germline V gene encodes CDR1 SQVTM and CDR2 ANQGSEA. Combining a sample-barcoded 5' primer with a J-beta primer mix, a second PCR ran for about 7 to 11 cycles. The template-switch adaptor, which had 12 random nucleotides, put a tag on each cDNA molecule. TCRdb called the 5' RACE reads again in MiXCR, with one record for every CDR3 protein. This sample has some 1.4 million distinct CDR3 sequences, with around two fifths found just once.

The chain joins TRBV29-1 to TRBJ2-5; 8 bases are a match to TRBD2. The J call may be faulty, since TRBJ2-7 better matches the DNA end. The receptor was isolated from a woman aged 18-30 years in good health. The sample consisted of blood. This chain's CDR3 is CSVESAGVGEQYF. The CDR3 DNA is TGCAGCGTTGAATCAGCGGGAGTAGGCGAGCAGTACTTC.